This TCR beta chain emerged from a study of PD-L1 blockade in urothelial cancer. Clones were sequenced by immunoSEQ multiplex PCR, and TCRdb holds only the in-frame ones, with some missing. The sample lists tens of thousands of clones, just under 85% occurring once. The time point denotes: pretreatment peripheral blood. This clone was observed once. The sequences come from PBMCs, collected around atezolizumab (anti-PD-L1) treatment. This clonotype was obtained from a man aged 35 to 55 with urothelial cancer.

In DNA, the CDR3 is TGTGCCAGCAGCTTAGCGCCTTTTTCGAGAGGGGGCTACGGCTACACCTTC. Its protein is CASSLAPFSRGGYGYTF. This chain joins TRBV7-9 and TRBJ1-2; 7 nucleotides line up with TRBD1. CDR1 is SEHNR, CDR2 FQNEAQ, per germline (reference sequence). The junction had 15 bases not matched to a gene; V was cut back by 0 bases and J by 8 bases. This CDR3 has 17 residues.